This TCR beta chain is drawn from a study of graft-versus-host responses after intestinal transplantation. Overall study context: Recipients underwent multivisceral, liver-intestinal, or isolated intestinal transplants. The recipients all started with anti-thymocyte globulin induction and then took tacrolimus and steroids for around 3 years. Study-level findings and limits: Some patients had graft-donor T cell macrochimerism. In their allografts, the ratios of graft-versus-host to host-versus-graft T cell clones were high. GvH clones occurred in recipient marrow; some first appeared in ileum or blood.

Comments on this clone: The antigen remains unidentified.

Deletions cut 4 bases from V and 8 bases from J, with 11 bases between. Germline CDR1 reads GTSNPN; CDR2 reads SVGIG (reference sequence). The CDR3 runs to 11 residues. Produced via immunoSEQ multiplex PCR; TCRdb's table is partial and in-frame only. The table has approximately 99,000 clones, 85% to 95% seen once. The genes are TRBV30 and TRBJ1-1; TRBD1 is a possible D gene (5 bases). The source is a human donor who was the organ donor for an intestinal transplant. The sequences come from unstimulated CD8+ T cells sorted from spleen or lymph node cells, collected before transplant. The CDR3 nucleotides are TGTGCCTGGAAGGTGGGGCGCGAAGCTTTCTTT. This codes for CAWKVGREAFF.